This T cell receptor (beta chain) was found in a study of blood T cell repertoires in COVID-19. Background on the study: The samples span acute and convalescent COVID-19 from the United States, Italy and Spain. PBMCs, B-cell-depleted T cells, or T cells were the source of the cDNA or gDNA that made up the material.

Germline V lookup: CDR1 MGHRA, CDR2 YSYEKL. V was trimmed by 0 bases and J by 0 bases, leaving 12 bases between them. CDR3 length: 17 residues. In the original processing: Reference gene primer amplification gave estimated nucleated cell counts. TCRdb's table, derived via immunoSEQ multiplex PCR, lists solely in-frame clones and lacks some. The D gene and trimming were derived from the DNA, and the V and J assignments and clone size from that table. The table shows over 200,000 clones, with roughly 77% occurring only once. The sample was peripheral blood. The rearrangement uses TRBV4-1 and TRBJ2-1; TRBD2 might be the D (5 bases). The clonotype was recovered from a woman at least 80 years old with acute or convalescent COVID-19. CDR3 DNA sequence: TGCGCCAGCAGCCAAGATGGGCGGGCGAGCTCCTACAATGAGCAGTTCTTC. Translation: CASSQDGRASSYNEQFF.